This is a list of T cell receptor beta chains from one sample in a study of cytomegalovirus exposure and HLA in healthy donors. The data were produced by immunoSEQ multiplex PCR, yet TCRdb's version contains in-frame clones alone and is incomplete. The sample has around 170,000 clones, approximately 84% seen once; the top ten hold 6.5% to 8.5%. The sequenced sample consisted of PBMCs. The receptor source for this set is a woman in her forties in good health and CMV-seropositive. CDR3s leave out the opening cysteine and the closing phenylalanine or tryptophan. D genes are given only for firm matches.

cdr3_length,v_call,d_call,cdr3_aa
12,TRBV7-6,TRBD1,ASSPGQGDNEQF
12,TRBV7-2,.,ASSFIGGGNTIY
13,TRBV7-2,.,ASSLNPQNTGELF
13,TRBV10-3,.,ASCERPGGNQPQH
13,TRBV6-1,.,ASSEVQVLHYEQY
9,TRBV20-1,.,SASLKETQY
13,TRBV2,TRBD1,ASSTDRGTYNEQF
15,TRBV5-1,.,ASSLEGAGSYNSPLH
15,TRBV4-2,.,ASSQDQGFSTNEKLF
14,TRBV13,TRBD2,ASSLAVAGGSYEQY
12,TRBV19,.,ASSPTLLSYEQY
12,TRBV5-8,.,ASSSQGSNSPLH
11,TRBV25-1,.,ASRGLLNTEAF
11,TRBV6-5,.,ASRRDRNYGYT
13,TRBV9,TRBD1,ASSVDRAPGTEAF
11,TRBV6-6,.,ASSYYQNYGYT
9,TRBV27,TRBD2,VSGGFYEQY